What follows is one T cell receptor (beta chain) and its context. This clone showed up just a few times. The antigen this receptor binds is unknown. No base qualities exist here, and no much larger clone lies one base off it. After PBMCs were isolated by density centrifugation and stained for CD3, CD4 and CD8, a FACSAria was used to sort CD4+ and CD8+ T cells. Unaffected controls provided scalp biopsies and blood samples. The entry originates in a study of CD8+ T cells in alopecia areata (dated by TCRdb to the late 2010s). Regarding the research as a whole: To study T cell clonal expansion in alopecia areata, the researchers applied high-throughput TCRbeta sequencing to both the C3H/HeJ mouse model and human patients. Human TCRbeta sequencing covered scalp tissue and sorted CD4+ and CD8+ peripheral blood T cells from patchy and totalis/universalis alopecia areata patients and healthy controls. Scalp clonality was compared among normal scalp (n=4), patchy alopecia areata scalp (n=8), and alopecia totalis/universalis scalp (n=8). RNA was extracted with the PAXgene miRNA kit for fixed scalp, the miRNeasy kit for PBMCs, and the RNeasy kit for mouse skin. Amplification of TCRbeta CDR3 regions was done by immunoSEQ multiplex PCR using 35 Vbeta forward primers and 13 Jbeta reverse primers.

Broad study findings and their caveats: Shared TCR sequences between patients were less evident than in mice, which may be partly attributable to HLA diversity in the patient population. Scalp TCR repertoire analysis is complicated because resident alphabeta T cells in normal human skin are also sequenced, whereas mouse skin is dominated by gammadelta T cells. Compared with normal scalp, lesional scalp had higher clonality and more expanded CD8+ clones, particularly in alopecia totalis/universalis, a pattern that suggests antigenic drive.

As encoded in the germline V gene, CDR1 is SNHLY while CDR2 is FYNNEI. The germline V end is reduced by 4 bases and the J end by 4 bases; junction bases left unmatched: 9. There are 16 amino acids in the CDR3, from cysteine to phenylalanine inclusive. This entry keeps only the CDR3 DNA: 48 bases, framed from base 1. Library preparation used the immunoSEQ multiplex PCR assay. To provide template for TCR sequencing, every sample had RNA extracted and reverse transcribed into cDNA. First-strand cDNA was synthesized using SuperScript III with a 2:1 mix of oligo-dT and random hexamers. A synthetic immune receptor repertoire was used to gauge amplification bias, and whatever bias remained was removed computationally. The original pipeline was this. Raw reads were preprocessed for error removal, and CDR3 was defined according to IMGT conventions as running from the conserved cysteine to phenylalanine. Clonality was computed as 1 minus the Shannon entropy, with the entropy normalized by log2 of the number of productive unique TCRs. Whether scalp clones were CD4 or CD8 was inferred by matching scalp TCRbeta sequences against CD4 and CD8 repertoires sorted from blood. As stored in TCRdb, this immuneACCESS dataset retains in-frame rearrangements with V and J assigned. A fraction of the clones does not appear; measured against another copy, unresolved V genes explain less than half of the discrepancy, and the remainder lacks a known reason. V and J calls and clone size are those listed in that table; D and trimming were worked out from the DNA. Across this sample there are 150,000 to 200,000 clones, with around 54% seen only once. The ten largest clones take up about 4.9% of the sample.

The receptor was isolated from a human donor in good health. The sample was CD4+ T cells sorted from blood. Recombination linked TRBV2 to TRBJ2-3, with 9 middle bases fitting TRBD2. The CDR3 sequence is CASSGEISGSADTQYF. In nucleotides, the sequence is TGTGCCAGCAGTGGAGAGATTAGCGGGAGTGCAGATACGCAGTATTTT.